This TCR beta chain stems from a study of T cell responses to AZD1222 COVID-19 vaccine. In germline, CDR1 is SGHAT, CDR2 FQNNGV. CDR3 size: 14 residues. Between the trimmed V and J ends, which lost 4 bases and 1 base, there was a span of 8 bases. In the case of this clone: Its matching antigen is unknown. The same CDR3 is also encoded by other DNA sequences in this sample.

Some clones are missing from TCRdb's copy, which holds only in-frame ones; the method was immunoSEQ multiplex PCR. The sample lists about 170,000 clones; 70% to 90% were seen once. The study, taken as a whole, reports: The donors showed a predominance of white British ancestry and of females, with possible underestimation of clonal diversity.

The chain links TRBV11-2 to TRBJ1-3; weak D call: TRBD1 (5 bases). The receptor comes from an adult who received the MenACWY meningococcal vaccine as a control. The sample was peripheral blood, taken 28 days after the second dose of the MenACWY control vaccine. In DNA, the CDR3 is TGTGCCAGCAGCTCCCCAGGGTCTGGAAACACCATATATTTT. The encoded protein is CASSSPGSGNTIYF.